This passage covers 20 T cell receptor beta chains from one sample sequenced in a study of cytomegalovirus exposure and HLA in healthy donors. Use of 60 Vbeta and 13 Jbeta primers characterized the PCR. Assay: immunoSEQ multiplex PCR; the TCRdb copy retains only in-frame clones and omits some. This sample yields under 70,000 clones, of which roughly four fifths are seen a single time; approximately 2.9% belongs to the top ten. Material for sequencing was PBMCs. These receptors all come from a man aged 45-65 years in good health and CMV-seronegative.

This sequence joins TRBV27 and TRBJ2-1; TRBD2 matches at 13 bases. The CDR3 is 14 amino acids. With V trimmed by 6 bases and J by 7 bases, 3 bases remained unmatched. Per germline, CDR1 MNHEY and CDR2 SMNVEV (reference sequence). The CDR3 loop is CASRGGLAGNEQFF. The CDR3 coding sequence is TGTGCCAGCAGAGGGGGACTAGCGGGGAATGAGCAGTTCTTC.

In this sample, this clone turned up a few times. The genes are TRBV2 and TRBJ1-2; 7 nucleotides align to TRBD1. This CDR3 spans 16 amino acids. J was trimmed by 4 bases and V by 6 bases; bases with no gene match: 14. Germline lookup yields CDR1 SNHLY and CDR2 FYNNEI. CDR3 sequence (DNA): TGTGCCAGCAGGAGGGGGAAGGGGGCTGGGAGCTATGGCTACACCTTC. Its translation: CASRRGKGAGSYGYTF.

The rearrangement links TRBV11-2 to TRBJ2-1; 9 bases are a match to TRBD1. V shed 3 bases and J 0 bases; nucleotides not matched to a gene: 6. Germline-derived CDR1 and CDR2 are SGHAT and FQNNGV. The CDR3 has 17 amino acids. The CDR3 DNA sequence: TGTGCCAGCAGCTTTAACAGGGGGCCAAGCTCCTACAATGAGCAGTTCTTC. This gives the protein CASSFNRGPSSYNEQFF.

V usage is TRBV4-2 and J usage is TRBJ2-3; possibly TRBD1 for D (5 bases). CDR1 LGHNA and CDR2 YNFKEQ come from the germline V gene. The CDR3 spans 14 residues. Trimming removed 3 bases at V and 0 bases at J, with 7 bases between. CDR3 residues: CASSQDISTDTQYF. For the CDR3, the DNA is TGTGCCAGCAGCCAGGACATAAGCACAGATACGCAGTATTTT.

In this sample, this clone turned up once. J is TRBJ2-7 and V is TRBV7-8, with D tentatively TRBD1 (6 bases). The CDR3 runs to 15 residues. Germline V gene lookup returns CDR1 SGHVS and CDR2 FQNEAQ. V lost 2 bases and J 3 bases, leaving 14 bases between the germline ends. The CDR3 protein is CASSLRSGQRYEQYF. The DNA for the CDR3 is TGTGCCAGCAGCTTACGAAGCGGACAGCGCTACGAGCAGTACTTC.

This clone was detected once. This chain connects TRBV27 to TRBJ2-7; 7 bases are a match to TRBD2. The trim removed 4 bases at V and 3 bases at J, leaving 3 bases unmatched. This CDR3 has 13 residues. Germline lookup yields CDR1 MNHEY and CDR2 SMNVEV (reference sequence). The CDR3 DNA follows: TGTGCCAGCAGTTCCAGCGGGGACTACGAGCAGTACTTC. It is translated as CASSSSGDYEQYF.

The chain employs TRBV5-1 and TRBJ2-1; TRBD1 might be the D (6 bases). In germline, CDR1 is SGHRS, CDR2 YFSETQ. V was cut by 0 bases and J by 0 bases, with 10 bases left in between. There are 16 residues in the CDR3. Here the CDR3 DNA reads TGCGCCAGCAGCTTGGGAGGACAGAGCTCCTACAATGAGCAGTTCTTC. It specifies CASSLGGQSSYNEQFF.

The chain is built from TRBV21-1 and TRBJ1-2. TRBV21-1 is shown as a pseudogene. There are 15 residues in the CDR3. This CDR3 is CASLLRGYSNYGYTF. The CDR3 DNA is TGTGCCAGCTTACTTCGGGGGTATTCTAACTATGGCTACACCTTC.

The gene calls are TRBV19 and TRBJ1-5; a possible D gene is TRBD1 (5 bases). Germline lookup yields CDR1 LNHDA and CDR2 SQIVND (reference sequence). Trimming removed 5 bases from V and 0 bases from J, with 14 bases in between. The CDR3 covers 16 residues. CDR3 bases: TGTGCCAGTAGTTTTTGGAGGGGCAATAGCAATCAGCCCCAGCATTTT. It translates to CASSFWRGNSNQPQHF.

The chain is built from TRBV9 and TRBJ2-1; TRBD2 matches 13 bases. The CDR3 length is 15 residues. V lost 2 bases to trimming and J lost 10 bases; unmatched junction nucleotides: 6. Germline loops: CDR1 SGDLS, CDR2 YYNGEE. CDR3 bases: TGTGCCAGCAGCGTGGGGACTAGCGGGGTCTGGGAGCAGTTCTTC. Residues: CASSVGTSGVWEQFF.

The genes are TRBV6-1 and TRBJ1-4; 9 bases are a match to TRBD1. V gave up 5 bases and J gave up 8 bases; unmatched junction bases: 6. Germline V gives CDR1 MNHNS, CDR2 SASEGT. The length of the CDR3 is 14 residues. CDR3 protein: CASSSGTGNEKLFF. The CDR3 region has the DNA TGTGCCAGCAGTTCCGGGACAGGGAACGAAAAACTGTTTTTT.

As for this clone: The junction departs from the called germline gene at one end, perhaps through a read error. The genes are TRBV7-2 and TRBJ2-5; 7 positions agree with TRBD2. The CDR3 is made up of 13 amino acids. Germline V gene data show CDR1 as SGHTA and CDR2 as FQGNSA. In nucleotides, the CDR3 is TGTGCCAGCAGCTTAACCACAGAAGCGGGATCAAACTTC. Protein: CASSLTTEAGSNF.

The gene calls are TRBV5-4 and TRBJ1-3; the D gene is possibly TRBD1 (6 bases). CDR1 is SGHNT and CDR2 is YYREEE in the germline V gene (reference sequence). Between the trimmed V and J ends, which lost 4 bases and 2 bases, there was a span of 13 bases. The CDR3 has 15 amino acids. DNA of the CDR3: TGTGCCAGCAGCGGGACCGGGACAACTGGAAACACCATATATTTT. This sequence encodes CASSGTGTTGNTIYF.

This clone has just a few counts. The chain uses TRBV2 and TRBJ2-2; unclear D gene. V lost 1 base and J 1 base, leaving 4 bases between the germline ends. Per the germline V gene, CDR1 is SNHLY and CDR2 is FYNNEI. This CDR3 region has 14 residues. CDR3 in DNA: TGTGCCAGCAGTGAAGTGAGGAACACCGGGGAGCTGTTTTTT. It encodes CASSEVRNTGELFF.

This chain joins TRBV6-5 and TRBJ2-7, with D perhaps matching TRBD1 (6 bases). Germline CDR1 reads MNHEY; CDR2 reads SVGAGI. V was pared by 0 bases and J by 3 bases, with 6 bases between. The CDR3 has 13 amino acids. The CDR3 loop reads CASSYSDSYEQYF. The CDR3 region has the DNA TGTGCCAGCAGTTACTCGGACAGCTACGAGCAGTACTTC.

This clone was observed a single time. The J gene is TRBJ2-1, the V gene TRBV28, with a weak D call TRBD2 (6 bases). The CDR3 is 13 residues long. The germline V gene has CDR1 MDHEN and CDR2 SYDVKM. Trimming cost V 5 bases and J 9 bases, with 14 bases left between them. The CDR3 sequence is CASSAGDFGEQFF. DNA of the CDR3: TGTGCCAGCAGTGCCGGGGACTTCGGTGAGCAGTTCTTC.

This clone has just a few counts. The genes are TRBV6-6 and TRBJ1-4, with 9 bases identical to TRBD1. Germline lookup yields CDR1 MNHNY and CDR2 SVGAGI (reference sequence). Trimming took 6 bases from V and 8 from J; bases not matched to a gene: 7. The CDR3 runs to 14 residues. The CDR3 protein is CASRTGTGREKLFF. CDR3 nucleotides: TGTGCCAGCAGAACTGGGACAGGGAGGGAAAAACTGTTTTTT.

This chain's CDR3 is CASSLVSGGRVYEQYF. The CDR3 nucleotides read TGTGCCAGCAGCTTGGTTTCAGGGGGGCGCGTCTACGAGCAGTACTTC. The V and J genes are TRBV13 and TRBJ2-7; perhaps TRBD1 as D (7 bases). Germline loops: CDR1 PRHDT, CDR2 FYEKMQ (reference sequence). Between the trimmed V and J ends, which lost 3 bases and 3 bases, there was a span of 18 bases. The CDR3 totals 16 residues. Drawing the rest from reference TRBV13 and TRBJ2-7, the complete variable domain is AAGVIQSPRHLIKEKRETATLKCYPIPRHDTVYWYQQGPGQDPQFLISFYEKMQSDKGSIPDRFSAQQFSDYHSELNMSSLELGDSALYFCASSLVSGGRVYEQYFGPGTRLTVT.

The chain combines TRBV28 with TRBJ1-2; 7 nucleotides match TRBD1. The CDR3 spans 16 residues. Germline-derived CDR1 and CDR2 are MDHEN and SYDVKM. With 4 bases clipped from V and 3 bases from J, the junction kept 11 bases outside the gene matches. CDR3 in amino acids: CASSSRSLDRDYGYTF. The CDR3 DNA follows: TGTGCCAGCAGTTCACGTTCACTTGACAGGGACTATGGCTACACCTTC.

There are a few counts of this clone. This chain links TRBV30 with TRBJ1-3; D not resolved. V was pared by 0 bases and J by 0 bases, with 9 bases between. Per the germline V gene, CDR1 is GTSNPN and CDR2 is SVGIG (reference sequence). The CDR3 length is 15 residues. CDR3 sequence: CAWSVQLGSGNTIYF. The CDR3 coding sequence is TGTGCCTGGAGTGTACAGTTGGGCTCTGGAAACACCATATATTTT.